The 5 T cell receptor beta chains given below trace back to one sample, sequenced in a study of blood T cells in healthy people across ages (dated by TCRdb to between 2015 and 2017). The method behind the library was 5' RACE. The listed sequencing device is Illumina HiSeq 2500. The second PCR ran for about 6 to 12 cycles and used a J-beta primer mix along with a sample-barcoded 5' primer. TCRdb reprocessed the public reads (quality trimming at Q25 with fastp, clone calling with MiXCR) and kept in-frame beta chains. Rows with a matching CDR3 protein are joined into one entry that keeps the most common DNA and genes. This sample is represented by about 800,000 distinct CDR3 sequences; more than 45% of them were singletons. The ten biggest clones cover about 20% of the sample. Sequencing was carried out using blood. The receptors originated from a man aged 25-45 years in good health.

About this clonotype itself: A much larger clone lies a single base off, so this may be a read error. The chain recombines TRBV6-6 with TRBJ2-5; D is perhaps TRBD1 or TRBD2 (5 bases each). This CDR3 has 12 amino acids. V lost 10 bases and J lost 2, with 11 bases in between. Germline CDR1 is MNHNY and CDR2 is SVGAGI (reference sequence). The CDR3 sequence is CATRDGQETQYF. Here the CDR3 DNA reads TGTGCCACCCGGGACGGGCAAGAGACCCAGTACTTC.

This clonotype was seen more than once but under ten times. J is TRBJ2-1 and V is TRBV7-2; 14 bases are a match to TRBD2. V lost 1 base, J lost 7 bases, and 6 bases stayed unmatched. The CDR3 totals 17 residues. CDR1 SGHTA and CDR2 FQGNSA come from the germline V gene. The CDR3 is CASSLEGTSGRRNEQFF. Here the CDR3 DNA reads TGTGCCAGCAGCTTAGAAGGGACTAGCGGGAGAAGGAATGAGCAGTTCTTC.

This chain links TRBV12-3 or TRBV12-4 with TRBJ1-5; the D is unclear. The V end lost 5 bases, the J end lost 9 bases, and 17 bases lay between the germline ends. CDR3 length equals 14 residues. Here the CDR3 reads CASSRTAGEGPQHF. In DNA form, the CDR3 reads TGTGCCAGCAGTCGCACTGCCGGGGAGGGGCCCCAGCATTTT.

There are a few counts of this clonotype. The chain couples TRBV6-2 or TRBV6-3 to TRBJ2-1; D call uncertain. The CDR3 has 13 residues. CDR1 is MNHEY and CDR2 is SVGEGT in the germline V gene. Trimming took off 7 bases at V and 0 bases at J, with 7 bases between the two ends. The CDR3 spells CASTGNSYNEQFF. The CDR3 DNA sequence: TGTGCCAGCACCGGAAACTCCTACAATGAGCAGTTCTTC.

The rearrangement uses TRBV20-1 and TRBJ1-5; D is unresolved. With 2 bases removed from V and 11 bases from J, the gap between germline ends came to 16 bases. The CDR3 extends over 13 amino acids. From germline, CDR1 is DFQATT and CDR2 SNEGSKA (reference sequence). CDR3 DNA sequence: TGCAGTGCTAGAACTGACTCCCGGGAGGCCCAGCATTTT. Its protein product is CSARTDSREAQHF.